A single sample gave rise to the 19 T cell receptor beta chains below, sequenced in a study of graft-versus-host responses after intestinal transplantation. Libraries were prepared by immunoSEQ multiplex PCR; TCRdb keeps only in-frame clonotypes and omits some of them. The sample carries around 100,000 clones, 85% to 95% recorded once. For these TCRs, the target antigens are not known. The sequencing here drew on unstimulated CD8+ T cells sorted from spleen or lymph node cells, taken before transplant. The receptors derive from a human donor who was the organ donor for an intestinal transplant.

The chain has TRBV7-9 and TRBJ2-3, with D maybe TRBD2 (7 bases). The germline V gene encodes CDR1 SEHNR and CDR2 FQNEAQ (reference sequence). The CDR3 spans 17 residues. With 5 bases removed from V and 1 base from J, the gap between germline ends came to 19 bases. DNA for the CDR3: TGTGCCAGCAGCCAACACCGGGGGGCGTACGGCACAGATACGCAGTATTTT. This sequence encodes CASSQHRGAYGTDTQYF. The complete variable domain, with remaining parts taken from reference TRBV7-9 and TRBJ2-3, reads DTGVSQNPRHKITKRGQNVTFRCDPISEHNRLYWYRQTLGQGPEFLTYFQNEAQLEKSRLLSDRFSAERPKGSFSTLEIQRTEQGDSAMYLCASSQHRGAYGTDTQYFGPGTRLTVL.

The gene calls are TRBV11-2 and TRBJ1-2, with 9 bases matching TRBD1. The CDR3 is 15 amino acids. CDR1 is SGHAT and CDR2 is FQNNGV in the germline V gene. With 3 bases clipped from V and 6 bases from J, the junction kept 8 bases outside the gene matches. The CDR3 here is CASSFQTGGRNGYTF. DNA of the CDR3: TGTGCCAGCAGCTTTCAAACAGGGGGCAGGAATGGCTACACCTTC.

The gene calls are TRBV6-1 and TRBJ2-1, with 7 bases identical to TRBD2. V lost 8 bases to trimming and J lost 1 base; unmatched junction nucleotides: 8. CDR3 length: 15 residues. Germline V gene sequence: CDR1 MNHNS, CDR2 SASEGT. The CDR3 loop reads CASDSERGSYNEQFF. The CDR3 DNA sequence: TGTGCCAGCGACTCCGAGCGGGGATCCTACAATGAGCAGTTCTTC.

CDR3 DNA sequence: TGTGCCTGGAGCCTCGGACAGAGTGAAGCTTTCTTT. Encoded protein: CAWSLGQSEAFF. The genes are TRBV30 and TRBJ1-1, with D possibly matching TRBD1 (6 bases). The CDR3 extends over 12 amino acids. Germline V gene sequence: CDR1 GTSNPN, CDR2 SVGIG (reference sequence). Trimming stripped 3 bases from V and 7 bases from J, with 12 bases between.

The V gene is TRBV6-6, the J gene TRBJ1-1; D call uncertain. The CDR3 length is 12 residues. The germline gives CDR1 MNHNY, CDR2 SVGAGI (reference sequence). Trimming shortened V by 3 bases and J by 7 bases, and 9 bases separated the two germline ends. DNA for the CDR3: TGTGCCAGCAGTTATAGTGTCGGTGAAGCTTTCTTT. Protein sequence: CASSYSVGEAFF.

The CDR3 region has the DNA TGTGCCAGCAGTGAGTCCGGGAGGTTTAACATTGGATCCTCCTACGAGCAGTACTTC. This encodes CASSESGRFNIGSSYEQYF. The rearrangement links TRBV2 to TRBJ2-7, with TRBD2 matching over 7 bases. J lost 0 bases, V lost 3 bases, and 17 bases had no gene match. The germline V gene encodes CDR1 SNHLY and CDR2 FYNNEI. The CDR3 consists of 19 residues.

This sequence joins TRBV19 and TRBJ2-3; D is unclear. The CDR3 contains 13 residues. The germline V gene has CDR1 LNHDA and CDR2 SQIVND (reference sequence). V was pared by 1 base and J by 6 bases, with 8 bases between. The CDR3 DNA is TGTGCCAGTAGTATAGTTGACGGTGATACGCAGTATTTT. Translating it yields CASSIVDGDTQYF.

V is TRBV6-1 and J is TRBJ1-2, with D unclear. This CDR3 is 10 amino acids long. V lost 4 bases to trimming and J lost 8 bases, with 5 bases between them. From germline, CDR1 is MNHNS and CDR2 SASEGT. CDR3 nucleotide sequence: TGTGCCAGCAGTGGATGGGGCTACACCTTC. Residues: CASSGWGYTF.

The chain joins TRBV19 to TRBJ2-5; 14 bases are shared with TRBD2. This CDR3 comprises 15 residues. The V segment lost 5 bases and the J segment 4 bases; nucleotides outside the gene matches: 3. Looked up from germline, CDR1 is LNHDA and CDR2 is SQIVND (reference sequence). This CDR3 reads CASSPGLAGVETQYF. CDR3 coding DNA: TGTGCCAGTAGTCCGGGACTAGCGGGAGTAGAGACCCAGTACTTC.

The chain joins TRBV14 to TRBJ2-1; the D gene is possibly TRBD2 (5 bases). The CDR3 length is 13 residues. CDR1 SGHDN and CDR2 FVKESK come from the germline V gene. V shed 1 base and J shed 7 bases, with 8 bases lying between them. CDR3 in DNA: TGTGCCAGCAGCCAAGCCTCGGGGAATGAGCAGTTCTTC. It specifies CASSQASGNEQFF.

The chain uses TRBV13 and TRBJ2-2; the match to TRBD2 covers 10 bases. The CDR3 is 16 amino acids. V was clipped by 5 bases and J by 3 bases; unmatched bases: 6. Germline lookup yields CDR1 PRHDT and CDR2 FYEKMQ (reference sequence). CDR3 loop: CASSRGLAGDTGELFF. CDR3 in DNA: TGTGCCAGCAGCCGAGGGCTAGCGGGAGACACCGGGGAGCTGTTTTTT.

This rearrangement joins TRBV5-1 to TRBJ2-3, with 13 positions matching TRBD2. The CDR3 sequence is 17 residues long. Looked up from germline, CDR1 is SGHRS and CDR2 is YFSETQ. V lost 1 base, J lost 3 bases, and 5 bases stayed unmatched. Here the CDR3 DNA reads TGCGCCAGCAGCTTGACTAGCGGGAGGGATTGGACAGATACGCAGTATTTT. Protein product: CASSLTSGRDWTDTQYF.

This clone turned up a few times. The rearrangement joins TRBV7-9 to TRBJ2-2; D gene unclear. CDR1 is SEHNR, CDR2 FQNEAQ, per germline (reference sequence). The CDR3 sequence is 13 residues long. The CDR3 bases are TGTGCTTCTGGAGTTGAAGTTGCCGGGGAGCTGTTTTTT. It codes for CASGVEVAGELFF. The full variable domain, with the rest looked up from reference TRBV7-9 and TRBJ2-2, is DTGVSQNPRHKITKRGQNVTFRCDPISEHNRLYWYRQTLGQGPEFLTYFQNEAQLEKSRLLSDRFSAERPKGSFSTLEIQRTEQGDSAMYLCASGVEVAGELFFGEGSRLTVL.

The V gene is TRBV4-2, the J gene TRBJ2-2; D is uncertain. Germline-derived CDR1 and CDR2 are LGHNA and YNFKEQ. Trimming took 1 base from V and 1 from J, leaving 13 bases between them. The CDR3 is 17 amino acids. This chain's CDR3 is CASSQAPSRRNTGELFF. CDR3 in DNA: TGTGCCAGCAGCCAAGCGCCATCCAGGCGGAACACCGGGGAGCTGTTTTTT.

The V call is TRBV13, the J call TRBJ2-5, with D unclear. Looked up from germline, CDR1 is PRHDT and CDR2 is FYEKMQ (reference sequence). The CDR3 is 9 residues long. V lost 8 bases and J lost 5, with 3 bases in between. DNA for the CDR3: TGTGCCAGCGGGGAGACCCAGTACTTC. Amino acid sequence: CASGETQYF.

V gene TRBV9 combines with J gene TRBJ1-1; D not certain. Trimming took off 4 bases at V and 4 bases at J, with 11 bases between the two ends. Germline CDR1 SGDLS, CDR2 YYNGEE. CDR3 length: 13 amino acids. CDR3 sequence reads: CASSRSGSTEAFF. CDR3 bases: TGTGCCAGCAGCAGATCGGGGAGCACTGAAGCTTTCTTT.

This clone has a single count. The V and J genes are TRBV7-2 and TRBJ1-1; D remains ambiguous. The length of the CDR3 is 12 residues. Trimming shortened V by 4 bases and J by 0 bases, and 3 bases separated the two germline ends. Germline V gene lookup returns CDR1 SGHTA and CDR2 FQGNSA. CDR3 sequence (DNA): TGTGCCAGCAGCTGGATGAACACTGAAGCTTTCTTT. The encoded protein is CASSWMNTEAFF.

CDR3 sequence (DNA): TGTGCCAGCAGCGTAGGACTCACAGATACGCAGTATTTT. Protein: CASSVGLTDTQYF. This rearrangement joins TRBV9 to TRBJ2-3; D not certain. CDR1 and CDR2 from the germline V gene are SGDLS and YYNGEE. The CDR3 has 13 amino acids. The V gene lost 0 bases and the J gene lost 2 bases, with 4 bases spanning the gap. Using reference TRBV9 and TRBJ2-3 for the parts outside the CDR3, the full variable domain is DSGVTQTPKHLITATGQRVTLRCSPRSGDLSVYWYQQSLDQGLQFLIQYYNGEERAKGNILERFSAQQFPDLHSELNLSSLELGDSALYFCASSVGLTDTQYFGPGTRLTVL.

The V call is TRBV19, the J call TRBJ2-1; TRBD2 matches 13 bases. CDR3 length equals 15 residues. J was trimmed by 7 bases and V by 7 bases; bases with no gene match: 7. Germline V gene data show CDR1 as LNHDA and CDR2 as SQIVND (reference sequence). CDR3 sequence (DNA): TGTGCCAGTATGGGGGGGACTAGCGGGGTGAATGAGCAGTTCTTC. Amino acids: CASMGGTSGVNEQFF. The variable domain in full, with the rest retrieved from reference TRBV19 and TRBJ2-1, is DGGITQSPKYLFRKEGQNVTLSCEQNLNHDAMYWYRQDPGQGLRLIYYSQIVNDFQKGDIAEGYSVSREKKESFPLTVTSAQKNPTAFYLCASMGGTSGVNEQFFGPGTRLTVL.